The rows below give T cell receptor beta chains drawn from one sample of a study of CD4 T cells in relation to SARS-CoV-2 and coronaviruses. Assay: immunoSEQ multiplex PCR; the TCRdb copy retains only in-frame clones and omits some. The profile covers tens of thousands of clones, with over 65% appearing a single time and 29% taken by the ten largest. No antigen is known for these receptors. Sequenced material: CD4+ T cells from PBMCs, cultured in vitro. The receptors come from a human donor in good health. CDR3s include the opening cysteine and the closing phenylalanine or tryptophan. The D gene is left open where the match is weak. Expanded clones get a size class; other rows say once, few or many, or leave the size out.

CDR3aa	CDR3nt	v_gene	abundance	j_gene	d_gene
CASSSGTGLYEQYF	TGTGCCAGCAGCTCCGGGACAGGGCTCTACGAGCAGTACTTC	TRBV7-9	few	TRBJ2-7	TRBD1
CASSVRQGWDSPLHF	TGTGCCAGCAGTGTCAGACAGGGGTGGGATTCACCCCTCCACTTT	TRBV27	NA	TRBJ1-6	TRBD1
CASSLVGRYEQYF	TGTGCCAGCAGCTTGGTCGGCCGCTACGAGCAGTACTTC	TRBV5-8	NA	TRBJ2-7	NA
CASRKTSPRETQYF	TGTGCCAGCAGGAAGACTAGTCCTCGAGAGACCCAGTACTTC	TRBV6-5	NA	TRBJ2-5	NA
CAISDGTSGQETQYF	TGTGCCATCAGTGACGGGACTAGCGGCCAAGAGACCCAGTACTTC	TRBV10-3	NA	TRBJ2-5	TRBD2
CASLLAGGRTQYF	TGTGCCAGCCTTCTAGCGGGAGGACGGACCCAGTACTTC	TRBV2	NA	TRBJ2-5	TRBD2
CSASPGLAGEEQYF	TGCAGTGCCAGTCCGGGACTAGCGGGAGAGGAGCAGTACTTC	TRBV20-1	NA	TRBJ2-7	TRBD2
CSVEDIAGKTEAFF	TGCAGCGTTGAAGATATAGCAGGAAAAACTGAAGCTTTCTTT	TRBV29-1	few	TRBJ1-1	NA
CASSQGGQGANEKLFF	TGTGCCAGCAGCCAAGGGGGACAGGGGGCTAATGAAAAACTGTTTTTT	TRBV3-1/TRBV3-2	NA	TRBJ1-4	TRBD1
CASSQSFDDSYNEQFF	TGCGCCAGCAGTCAATCGTTCGACGACTCCTACAATGAGCAGTTCTTC	TRBV23-1	NA	TRBJ2-1	NA
CASSFRNQPQHF	TGTGCCAGCAGTTTCCGTAATCAGCCCCAGCATTTT	TRBV27	NA	TRBJ1-5	NA
CASSGIFFTDTQYF	TGTGCCAGTTCAGGCATTTTTTTCACAGATACGCAGTATTTT	TRBV19	NA	TRBJ2-3	NA